This T cell receptor beta chain derives from a study of T cell responses to AZD1222 COVID-19 vaccine. Study findings and constraints: Sampled repertoires all dated from after the peak T cell response. At 160-218 and 743-854, vaccine-associated CD4 TCRs were dominant, and they spanned spike. A mostly white British donor set with more females was recruited, and clonal diversity was possibly underestimated.

Worth noting for this clone: The antigen is unknown.

Libraries were prepared by immunoSEQ multiplex PCR; TCRdb keeps only in-frame clonotypes and omits some of them. Counted here are over 100,000 clones, over 75% occurring once; the ten biggest clones make up over 3%. This CDR3 has 15 residues. The V gene's germline CDR1 is LGHNA and CDR2 YSLEER. J lost 1 base, V lost 3 bases, and 4 bases had no gene match. This sample comprised peripheral blood, obtained on day 0 of AZD1222 vaccination. The V gene is TRBV4-3, the J gene TRBJ2-7; 9 nucleotides match TRBD1. The TCR was taken from an adult in good health. The CDR3 spells CASSQSGTGSYEQYF. The CDR3 DNA sequence: TGCGCCAGCAGCCAGTCCGGGACAGGGTCCTACGAGCAGTACTTC.